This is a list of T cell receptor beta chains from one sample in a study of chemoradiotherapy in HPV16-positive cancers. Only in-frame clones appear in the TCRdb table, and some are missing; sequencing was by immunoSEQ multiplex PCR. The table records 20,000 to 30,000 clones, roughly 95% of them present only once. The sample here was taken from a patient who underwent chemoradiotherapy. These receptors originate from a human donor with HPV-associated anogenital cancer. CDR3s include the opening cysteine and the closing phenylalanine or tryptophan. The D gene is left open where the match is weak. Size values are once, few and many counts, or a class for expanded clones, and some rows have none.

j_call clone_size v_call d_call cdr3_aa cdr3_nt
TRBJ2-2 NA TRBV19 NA CASSIDPAVTGELFF TGTGCCAGTAGTATAGATCCGGCGGTTACCGGGGAGCTGTTTTTT
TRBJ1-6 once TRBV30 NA CALGRSYNSPLHF TGTGCCTTAGGGAGATCCTATAATTCACCCCTCCACTTT
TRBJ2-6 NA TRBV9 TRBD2 CASSETGTSGSGANVLTF TGTGCCAGCAGCGAGACCGGGACTAGCGGCTCTGGGGCCAACGTCCTGACTTTC
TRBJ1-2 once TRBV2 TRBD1 CASSERTGGAYGYTF TGTGCCAGCAGTGAGCGGACAGGGGGCGCCTATGGCTACACCTTC
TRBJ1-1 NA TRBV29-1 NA CSVGGGALRTEAFF TGCAGCGTGGGTGGAGGGGCTTTGAGGACTGAAGCTTTCTTT
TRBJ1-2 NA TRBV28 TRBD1 CASSLGTGVVYGYTF TGTGCCAGCAGTTTGGGGACAGGGGTCGTCTATGGCTACACCTTC
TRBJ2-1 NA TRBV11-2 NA CASSLARGGGQSPYNEQFF TGTGCCAGCAGCTTAGCTCGGGGAGGGGGACAGTCACCCTACAATGAGCAGTTCTTC
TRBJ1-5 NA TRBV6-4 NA CASSVKDSNQPQHF TGTGCCAGCAGTGTAAAGGATAGCAATCAGCCCCAGCATTTT
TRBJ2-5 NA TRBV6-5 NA CASSTVTGVQETQYF TGTGCCAGCAGTACCGTCACAGGCGTCCAAGAGACCCAGTACTTC
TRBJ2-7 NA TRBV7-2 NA CASSPSRGSYEQYF TGTGCCAGCAGCCCTAGCCGGGGATCCTACGAGCAGTACTTC
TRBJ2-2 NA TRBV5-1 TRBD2 CASSRASGLLGWTGELFF TGCGCCAGCAGTCGGGCTAGCGGGCTCTTGGGATGGACCGGGGAGCTGTTTTTT
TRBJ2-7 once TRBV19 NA CASSIRDTYEQYF TGTGCCAGTAGTATACGGGACACTTACGAGCAGTACTTC
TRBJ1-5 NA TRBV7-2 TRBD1 CASSTTGQARNQPQHF TGTGCCAGCAGCACAACTGGACAGGCCCGCAATCAGCCCCAGCATTTT
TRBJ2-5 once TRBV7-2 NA CASSLRPQETQYF TGTGCCAGCAGCCTCCGTCCCCAAGAGACCCAGTACTTC
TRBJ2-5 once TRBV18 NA CASSRGDTYQETQYF TGTGCCAGCTCACGGGGGGACACGTACCAAGAGACCCAGTACTTC
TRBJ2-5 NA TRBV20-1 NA CSRTVRETQYF TGCAGTCGGACGGTGCGAGAGACCCAGTACTTC
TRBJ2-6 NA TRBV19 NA CASSPNRVTIRGANVLTF TGTGCCAGTAGTCCTAACCGGGTCACCATAAGGGGGGCCAACGTCCTGACTTTC
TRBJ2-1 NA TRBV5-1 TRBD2 CASSLAVRGGAGDEQFF TGCGCCAGCAGCTTGGCCGTACGCGGGGGGGCCGGTGATGAGCAGTTCTTC
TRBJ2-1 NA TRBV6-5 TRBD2 CASSYGREGLNEQFF TGTGCCAGCAGTTATGGGCGGGAGGGCCTCAATGAGCAGTTCTTC
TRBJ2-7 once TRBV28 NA CASSLPGTSTYEQYF TGTGCCAGCAGCCTGCCGGGGACGTCAACCTACGAGCAGTACTTC
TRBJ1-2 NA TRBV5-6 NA CASSLRLTPRGYTF TGTGCCAGCAGCTTGCGGCTCACTCCACGCGGCTACACCTTC
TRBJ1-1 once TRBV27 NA CASSFRGHLTEAFF TGTGCCAGCAGTTTCCGCGGACACCTCACTGAAGCTTTCTTT
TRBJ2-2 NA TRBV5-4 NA CASSMAPGELFF TGTGCCAGCAGTATGGCGCCCGGGGAGCTGTTTTTT